The clone carrying this T cell receptor beta chain was observed many times. Antigen unknown. V was trimmed by 1 base and J by 6 bases, leaving 7 bases between them. The CDR3 loop spans 12 amino acids. The germline V gene has CDR1 SGHTA and CDR2 FQGNSA. The sample belongs to a study of regulatory T cells in long-lasting Graves disease. General observations from the study: Favored gene segments in persistent disease were TRBV28, TRBJ1-2 and TRBJ2-5.

Time point reported: newly diagnosed GD, antithyroid drugs for less than 3 months. Generation of the TCR library employed RNA extracted from PBMCs. American Thyroid Association guidelines were used to diagnose Graves' disease. Through Arm-PCR of CDR3 regions and iRepertoire HTBI primers, TCR beta libraries were built. One entry per CDR3 protein, called by TCRdb with MiXCR from the multiplex PCR reads. Here the sample spans about 350,000 distinct CDR3 sequences, around 15% being singletons. The same sample was also studied in work on T cells in Graves' hyperthyroidism and ophthalmopathy. That investigation notes: The study used the HTBI primer set for a first-round RT-PCR of the TCR CDR3. Before onset, ophthalmopathy was predicted by the model a median around 6 months earlier.

The specimen comprised peripheral blood mononuclear cells (PBMCs), sampled at new diagnosis, from a patient treated with antithyroid drugs. This TCR was recovered from a woman younger than 30 with Graves disease. The chain combines TRBV7-2 with TRBJ2-7, with D unclear. Here the CDR3 DNA reads TGTGCCAGCAGCTTAGAAGCCAGCGAGCAGTACTTC. Translation gives CASSLEASEQYF.